The 28 T cell receptor beta chains listed next were all sequenced from one sample in a study of brain T cells in children with intractable seizures (dated by TCRdb to the early 2020s). The library relied on the immunoSEQ multiplex PCR assay. The clones in this table, taken by TCRdb from immuneACCESS, are in-frame only. Not every clone is retained; where verified, under half of the shortfall comes from an unresolved V gene, and the cause of the rest is unknown. This sample gives 110,000 or so clones in total; approximately 94% of them show up just once. About 4% of the sample comes from the top ten. What this sample's time point label stands for: resected brain tissue, or blood drawn just prior to surgery. The sample consisted of peripheral blood, taken at surgery. These receptors came from a boy younger than two with hemimegalencephaly and intractable seizures.

This chain joins TRBV4-3 and TRBJ2-7; 10 bases align to TRBD2. CDR1 LGHNA and CDR2 YSLEER come from the germline V gene. Losses at the gene ends were 4 bases for V and 2 bases for J; bases not matched to a gene: 5. This CDR3 is built from 15 residues. Here the CDR3 reads CASSLGAGGTYEQYF. CDR3 nucleotides: TGCGCCAGCAGCCTGGGAGCGGGAGGGACCTACGAGCAGTACTTC.

The chain carries TRBV21-1 and TRBJ2-5; the table names TRBD2, a call not compared with the DNA. TRBV21-1 is flagged as a pseudogene. This CDR3 spans 17 amino acids. The DNA of the CDR3 is TGTGCCAGCAGCAAAAATCGTGTCGGAGGGTGTGTGGAGACCCAGTACTTC. Translated, it gives CASSKNRVGGCVETQYF.

The rearrangement uses TRBV5-4 and TRBJ1-2, with 10 bases lining up with TRBD1. This CDR3 has 16 residues. V lost 4 bases and J lost 2; bases outside the gene matches: 8. Germline lookup yields CDR1 SGHNT and CDR2 YYREEE (reference sequence). CDR3: CASSPSDRGPNYGYTF. As DNA, the CDR3 is TGTGCCAGCAGCCCCTCCGACAGGGGGCCCAACTATGGCTACACCTTC.

The chain joins TRBV11-3 to TRBJ2-7; no reliable D call. CDR3 size: 13 residues. Germline V gene lookup returns CDR1 SGHNT and CDR2 YENEEA. V gave up 1 base and J gave up 3 bases, with 7 bases separating them. This CDR3 is CASSLGTVYEQYF. The CDR3 coding sequence is TGTGCCAGCAGCTTAGGGACCGTCTACGAGCAGTACTTC.

The chain is built from TRBV5-1 and TRBJ2-3; 8 positions agree with TRBD2. Germline values: CDR1 SGHRS, CDR2 YFSETQ. Trimming cost V 3 bases and J 4 bases; bases outside gene matches: 13. The length of the CDR3 is 17 residues. For the CDR3, the DNA is TGCGCCAGCAGCTCTGGCTGGCGGGAGGCGGTGGCAGATACGCAGTATTTT. This codes for CASSSGWREAVADTQYF.

This rearrangement joins TRBV9 to TRBJ1-2; a weak D match, TRBD1 (6 bases). This CDR3 contains 17 residues. The ends were cut back, 3 bases at V and 10 bases at J, with 28 bases in the middle. Germline CDR1 SGDLS, CDR2 YYNGEE. The chain's CDR3 is CASSEQGMEVAGVYYTF. The CDR3, as DNA: TGTGCCAGCAGCGAACAGGGAATGGAGGTTGCGGGGGTTTACTACACCTTC.

This rearrangement joins TRBV7-2 to TRBJ1-5; D may be TRBD1 (5 bases). Germline CDR1 and CDR2: SGHTA and FQGNSA. Trimming removed 5 bases at V and 9 bases at J, with 26 bases between. The CDR3 totals 17 residues. Written as DNA, the CDR3 is TGTGCCAGCAGCCCTAGTGGGGGAGCGGGCAGACGACCGCCCCAGCATTTT. This encodes CASSPSGGAGRRPPQHF.

The chain combines TRBV15 with TRBJ2-2; TRBD2 aligns across 14 bases. The J segment lost 5 bases and the V segment lost 0 bases, leaving 8 bases of the junction unmatched. Germline assignment: CDR1 LNHNV and CDR2 YYDKDF (reference sequence). The CDR3 has 19 residues. CDR3 in DNA: TGTGCCACCAGCAGAGACCCGGGACTAGCGGGAGCCCATACCGGGGAGCTGTTTTTT. It yields the protein CATSRDPGLAGAHTGELFF.

V and J are TRBV19 and TRBJ2-1; D perhaps matches TRBD2 (6 bases). Germline assignment: CDR1 LNHDA and CDR2 SQIVND (reference sequence). CDR3 length equals 13 residues. Trimming cost V 7 bases and J 1 base, with 8 bases left between them. The DNA of the CDR3 is TGTGCCAGTAAGGCGGGGTCCTACAATGAGCAGTTCTTC. This translates into CASKAGSYNEQFF. Drawing the rest from reference TRBV19 and TRBJ2-1, the complete variable domain is DGGITQSPKYLFRKEGQNVTLSCEQNLNHDAMYWYRQDPGQGLRLIYYSQIVNDFQKGDIAEGYSVSREKKESFPLTVTSAQKNPTAFYLCASKAGSYNEQFFGPGTRLTVL.

The rearrangement uses TRBV12-3 or TRBV12-4 and TRBJ2-7, with D tentatively TRBD2 (6 bases). The CDR3 has 13 amino acids. Deletions cut 7 bases from V and 3 bases from J, with 13 bases between. The DNA of the CDR3 is TGTGCCAGCACCTATAGCGGTGACTACGAGCAGTACTTC. Residues: CASTYSGDYEQYF.

The chain combines TRBV10-3 with TRBJ2-2; the D is unclear. The germline V gene encodes CDR1 ENHRY and CDR2 SYGVKD. The CDR3 covers 14 residues. The V gene lost 6 bases and the J gene lost 4 bases, with 12 bases spanning the gap. CDR3 loop: CAISPTLGTGELFF. Here the CDR3 DNA reads TGTGCCATCAGCCCGACTTTAGGCACCGGGGAGCTGTTTTTT.

The chain has TRBV28 and TRBJ1-5; tentative D call: TRBD1 (6 bases). The germline V gene encodes CDR1 MDHEN and CDR2 SYDVKM. The CDR3 loop spans 15 amino acids. Deletions cut 6 bases from V and 2 bases from J, with 14 bases between. The CDR3 DNA follows: TGTGCCAGCAGGGCAGGGGTCGAGGGCAATCAGCCCCAGCATTTT. Protein sequence: CASRAGVEGNQPQHF.

This sequence joins TRBV28 and TRBJ2-3, with D possibly matching TRBD2 (6 bases). The V end lost 3 bases, the J end lost 5 bases, and 9 bases lay between the germline ends. Germline assignment: CDR1 MDHEN and CDR2 SYDVKM. The CDR3 consists of 13 residues. CDR3 region: CASSLRGGDTQYF. The CDR3 DNA reads TGTGCCAGCAGTTTGCGGGGCGGAGATACGCAGTATTTT.

The J gene is TRBJ2-7, the V gene TRBV10-3, with D maybe TRBD2 (6 bases). CDR3 size: 15 residues. CDR1 is ENHRY and CDR2 is SYGVKD in the germline V gene. V was trimmed by 0 bases and J by 6 bases, leaving 15 bases between them. The CDR3 bases are TGTGCCATCAGTGAGTCACTAGCAATAGGGATCGAGCAGTACTTC. This gives the protein CAISESLAIGIEQYF.

The chain's CDR3 is CASAAGGGPVDTQYF. As DNA, the CDR3 is TGTGCCAGCGCCGCAGGGGGAGGGCCGGTGGATACGCAGTATTTT. This rearrangement joins TRBV7-2 to TRBJ2-3, with D perhaps TRBD1 or TRBD2 (7 bases each). CDR3 length equals 15 residues. CDR1 and CDR2 (germline): SGHTA, FQGNSA. Trimming stripped 8 bases from V and 6 bases from J, with 21 bases between.

This chain links TRBV27 with TRBJ2-5; 11 bases match TRBD2. Germline CDR1 and CDR2: MNHEY and SMNVEV (reference sequence). J was trimmed by 2 bases and V by 5 bases; bases with no gene match: 4. The CDR3 totals 15 residues. CDR3 DNA: TGTGCCAGCAGTCCAGGGACTAGCGGACAAGAGACCCAGTACTTC. Its translation: CASSPGTSGQETQYF.

This chain uses TRBV15 with TRBJ2-2; TRBD2 agrees at 7 bases. After removal of 1 base from V and 6 bases from J, the junction contained 8 bases not matched to a gene. The germline CDR1 and CDR2 sequences are LNHNV and YYDKDF (reference sequence). This CDR3 is 16 amino acids long. The CDR3 sequence is CATSRGVGGLSGELFF. DNA for the CDR3: TGTGCCACCAGCAGAGGAGTGGGAGGGCTGTCCGGGGAGCTGTTTTTT.

The chain recombines TRBV24-1 with TRBJ2-7; maybe TRBD1 (6 bases). V lost 1 base and J lost 6, with 6 bases in between. CDR3 length equals 12 residues. Germline values: CDR1 KGHDR, CDR2 SFDVKD. The chain's CDR3 is CATSDFRGEQYF. The CDR3, as DNA: TGTGCCACCAGTGATTTCAGGGGCGAGCAGTACTTC.

The chain is built from TRBV20-1 and TRBJ2-5, with 9 bases identical to TRBD2. Germline V lookup: CDR1 DFQATT, CDR2 SNEGSKA (reference sequence). V trimming: 3 bases; J trimming: 1 base; junction bases outside the gene matches: 6. The CDR3 extends over 15 amino acids. CDR3: CSASLASGAQETQYF. DNA of the CDR3: TGCAGTGCTAGTCTGGCTAGCGGGGCCCAAGAGACCCAGTACTTC.

This chain links TRBV5-6 with TRBJ1-5, with D unresolved. CDR1 and CDR2 from the germline V gene are SGHDT and YYEEEE. The V end lost 4 bases, the J end lost 3 bases, and 14 bases lay between the germline ends. The CDR3 spans 15 residues. The chain's CDR3 is CASSGGPQLNQPQHF. The CDR3 DNA reads TGTGCCAGCAGCGGCGGGCCGCAACTCAATCAGCCCCAGCATTTT.

This chain joins TRBV6-1 and TRBJ2-3, with TRBD2 matching 8 bases. The V gene's germline CDR1 is MNHNS and CDR2 SASEGT. The V gene end was trimmed by 4 bases and the J gene end by 7 bases; junction bases not matched to a gene: 13. The CDR3 consists of 16 residues. In DNA form, the CDR3 reads TGTGCCAGCAGTGGCCCAAAAGTCGCGGGAGGTCATACGCAGTATTTT. Its translation is CASSGPKVAGGHTQYF.

The chain joins TRBV18 to TRBJ1-4; D is uncertain. Trimming stripped 3 bases from V and 8 bases from J, with 10 bases between. CDR1 is KGHSH and CDR2 is LQKENI in the germline V gene. This CDR3 spans 13 amino acids. For the CDR3, the DNA is TGTGCCAGCTCACCGCGACATCGGGAAAAACTGTTTTTT. It codes for CASSPRHREKLFF.

The J gene is TRBJ1-5, the V gene TRBV27; TRBD1 aligns across 7 bases. Germline CDR1 MNHEY, CDR2 SMNVEV (reference sequence). After removal of 3 bases from V and 5 bases from J, the junction contained 13 bases not matched to a gene. The CDR3 contains 17 residues. The CDR3 loop reads CASSLTGTAPGHQPQHF. DNA for the CDR3: TGTGCCAGCAGTTTGACTGGGACAGCCCCTGGGCATCAGCCCCAGCATTTT.

The chain recombines TRBV7-9 with TRBJ2-1; a weak D match, TRBD1 (5 bases). The ends were cut back, 1 base at V and 9 bases at J, with 16 bases in the middle. The CDR3 length is 15 residues. CDR1 and CDR2 (germline): SEHNR, FQNEAQ (reference sequence). The CDR3 nucleotides are TGTGCCAGCAGCTTAGGGGGCTACCGGTTTGGTGAGCAGTTCTTC. Amino acid sequence: CASSLGGYRFGEQFF.

As concerns this clone: The same CDR3 also results from other DNA sequences found in this sample. The genes are TRBV18 and TRBJ2-7, with D possibly matching TRBD1 (6 bases). With 3 bases removed from V and 3 bases from J, the gap between germline ends came to 18 bases. The CDR3 is 16 amino acids. Germline V gene data show CDR1 as KGHSH and CDR2 as LQKENI. CDR3: CASSPYIRGPVYEQYF. Written as DNA, the CDR3 is TGTGCCAGCTCACCCTATATCAGGGGCCCTGTCTACGAGCAGTACTTC. The full variable domain, rest sourced from reference TRBV18 and TRBJ2-7, is NAGVMQNPRHLVRRRGQEARLRCSPMKGHSHVYWYRQLPEEGLKFMVYLQKENIIDESGMPKERFSAEFPKEGPSILRIQQVVRGDSAAYFCASSPYIRGPVYEQYFGPGTRLTVT.

This sequence joins TRBV6-6 and TRBJ1-2; D unclear. CDR1 and CDR2 from the germline V gene are MNHNY and SVGAGI (reference sequence). V was pared by 2 bases and J by 2 bases, with 12 bases between. This CDR3 region has 15 residues. CDR3 DNA: TGTGCCAGCAGTTACCAAAAAACCGGGAACTATGGCTACACCTTC. It yields the protein CASSYQKTGNYGYTF.

The gene calls are TRBV28 and TRBJ2-1; D perhaps matches TRBD2 (6 bases). V dropped 7 bases and J dropped 8 bases, with 15 bases sitting between them. Germline V gene lookup returns CDR1 MDHEN and CDR2 SYDVKM. This CDR3 is built from 13 residues. The CDR3 sequence: CASTLALAYEQFF. In DNA form, the CDR3 reads TGTGCCAGCACCTTGGCCCTAGCGTATGAGCAGTTCTTC.

Notes on this clone: The DNA is left out, because the CDR3 cannot be placed on it with certainty; the CDR3 is given as TCRdb lists it. J is TRBJ2-5 and V is TRBV2; TRBD2, the D gene given by the table, was not confirmed from the DNA. Both ends counted, the CDR3 spans 14 residues. Germline V CDR1 and CDR2: SNHLY, FYNNEI. The CDR3 here is CASSESVGYGSRDF.